This TCR beta chain was sequenced for a study of cytomegalovirus exposure and HLA in healthy donors. The CDR3 consists of 14 residues. The germline gives CDR1 GTSNPN, CDR2 SVGIG (reference sequence). Trimming took off 2 bases at V and 7 bases at J, with 14 bases between the two ends. The table lists this clone with a count of one. Some clones are missing from TCRdb's copy, which holds only in-frame ones; the method was immunoSEQ multiplex PCR. Among 150,000 or so clones listed, approximately 86% were seen once. The receptor was derived from a young man in good health and CMV-seropositive. The specimen sequenced was PBMCs. V gene TRBV30 combines with J gene TRBJ1-4, with D possibly TRBD1 on 6 matching bases. The CDR3, as DNA: TGTGCCTGGAGTAGGGGGGGCGCGGGTGAAAAACTGTTTTTT. It codes for CAWSRGGAGEKLFF.